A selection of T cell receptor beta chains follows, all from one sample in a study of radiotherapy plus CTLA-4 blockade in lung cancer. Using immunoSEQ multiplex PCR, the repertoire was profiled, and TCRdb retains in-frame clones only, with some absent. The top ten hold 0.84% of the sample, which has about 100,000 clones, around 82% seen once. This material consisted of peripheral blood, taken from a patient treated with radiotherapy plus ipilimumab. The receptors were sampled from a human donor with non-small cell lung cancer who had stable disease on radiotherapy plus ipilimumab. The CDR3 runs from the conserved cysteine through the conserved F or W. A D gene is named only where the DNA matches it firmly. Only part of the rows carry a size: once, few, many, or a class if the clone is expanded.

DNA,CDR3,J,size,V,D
TGTGCCAGCAGCTTACAGACTAGCGGGAGTAGCAAGCAGTTCTTC,CASSLQTSGSSKQFF,TRBJ2-1,-,TRBV7-3,TRBD2
TGTGCCAGCAGTGAAGCACTAGCGGGGTTCACAGATACGCAGTATTTT,CASSEALAGFTDTQYF,TRBJ2-3,-,TRBV6-1,TRBD2
TGTGCCATCAGCCGGGACAGGGAACACGAGCAGTACTTC,CAISRDREHEQYF,TRBJ2-7,-,TRBV10-3,TRBD1
TGCAGTACGGATGGAAACACCATATATTTT,CSTDGNTIYF,TRBJ1-3,-,TRBV20-1,-
TGCGCCAGCACGGTGGGACAGATCACAGATACGCAGTATTTT,CASTVGQITDTQYF,TRBJ2-3,-,TRBV5-1,TRBD1
TGTGCCAGCAGCTTAACTGGGACAGGGCCCTTTAGCAATCAGCCCCAGCATTTT,CASSLTGTGPFSNQPQHF,TRBJ1-5,-,TRBV7-9,TRBD1
TGCAGCGTGGGACAGGGACAAGAGACCCAGTACTTC,CSVGQGQETQYF,TRBJ2-5,-,TRBV29-1,TRBD1
TGTGCCAGCAGCCCCCGACAGGGGGACACCGGGGAGCTGTTTTTT,CASSPRQGDTGELFF,TRBJ2-2,-,TRBV9,TRBD1
TGTGCCAGCAGTTTAAATGGCCTCCGTTCACCCCTCCACTTT,CASSLNGLRSPLHF,TRBJ1-6,-,TRBV28,-
TGTGCCAGCAGCTTCCCGTTGGATAGGCACCAGCATTTT,CASSFPLDRHQHF,TRBJ1-5,-,TRBV21-1,-
TGTGCCTGGAGCCGGGGGGCAAAGGGCACTGAAGCTTTCTTT,CAWSRGAKGTEAFF,TRBJ1-1,-,TRBV30,-
TGTGCCAGCAGTGAACGGCGGACAGGGGATACGGGTGAGCAGTTCTTC,CASSERRTGDTGEQFF,TRBJ2-1,-,TRBV25-1,TRBD1
TGTGCCAGCAGCCTCCGGATGGACCTCCCTGAAAAACTGTTTTTT,CASSLRMDLPEKLFF,TRBJ1-4,-,TRBV7-9,-
TGTGCCAGCAGCTTAAGGGCCGGGACAGAAGCAACTGAAGCTTTCTTT,CASSLRAGTEATEAFF,TRBJ1-1,once,TRBV11-2,TRBD1
TGTGCCAGCAGCCGGGGACTACCTAATGAGCAGTTCTTC,CASSRGLPNEQFF,TRBJ2-1,-,TRBV7-9,TRBD2
TGTGCCAGCAGCTCTAACGGAGGGGGGGAGACCCAGTACTTC,CASSSNGGGETQYF,TRBJ2-5,-,TRBV11-2,-
TGTGCCAGCAGTTTTAGGGCAGGGAACACTGAAGCTTTCTTT,CASSFRAGNTEAFF,TRBJ1-1,-,TRBV28,-
TGTGCCAGCTCACCACGCGCCGGACAGGGGGCAAACCAGTTCTTC,CASSPRAGQGANQFF,TRBJ2-1,-,TRBV18,TRBD1
TGCAGCGTTCGGGCAGCTTATGGCTACACCTTC,CSVRAAYGYTF,TRBJ1-2,-,TRBV29-1,-
TGCGCCAGCAACCCAACTAGCGGGCTCTCCTACGAGCAGTACTTC,CASNPTSGLSYEQYF,TRBJ2-7,-,TRBV10-2,TRBD2
TGTGCCAGCAGCTTCTCGGGGGGAGGACGGAACACTGAAGCTTTCTTT,CASSFSGGGRNTEAFF,TRBJ1-1,-,TRBV11-2,-
TGTGCCAGTAGTATAGAATCTCCCGGCCCCCTCGGCGAGCAGTACTTC,CASSIESPGPLGEQYF,TRBJ2-7,-,TRBV19,-
TGTGCCAGTAGTTTCCTAAGCTTTCACGAGCAGTACTTC,CASSFLSFHEQYF,TRBJ2-7,once,TRBV19,-
TGTGCCAGCAGCTTAGAGGCGGGGGGGCAAGAGACCCAGTACTTC,CASSLEAGGQETQYF,TRBJ2-5,-,TRBV7-9,TRBD2